A single sample is the source of the 26 T cell receptor beta chains below, sequenced in a study of naive and memory T cell subsets. The library had UMIs added by 3' ligation of an oligonucleotide to TCR cDNA. The SP2 primer and nested alpha and beta constant region primers amplified ligated cDNA in four rounds. TCRdb reprocessed the 5' RACE reads with MiXCR, giving one entry per CDR3 protein. Of 56,000 or so distinct CDR3 sequences in the sample, under 10% were seen once. Receptor source: a female donor in good health.

This clonotype was observed a handful of times. The CDR3 is CASSRQGLRDTQYF. The CDR3, as DNA: TGTGCCAGCAGCCGACAGGGTCTAAGGGATACGCAGTATTTT. The chain is built from TRBV2 and TRBJ2-3, with 7 bases that match TRBD1. The CDR3 covers 14 residues. The V gene end was trimmed by 6 bases and the J gene end by 6 bases; junction bases not matched to a gene: 9. CDR1 is SNHLY and CDR2 is FYNNEI in the germline V gene.

This clonotype was observed many times. This chain joins TRBV6-6 and TRBJ2-7, with a weak D call TRBD1 (5 bases). CDR1 and CDR2 from the germline V gene are MNHNY and SVGAGI (reference sequence). The CDR3 is 15 amino acids. Trimming took 7 bases from V and 4 from J, leaving 20 bases between them. The CDR3 DNA is TGTGCCAGCACCGACGTGGCAGGGTTGAAGTACGAGCAGTACTTC. It encodes CASTDVAGLKYEQYF.

The chain carries TRBV6-2 or TRBV6-3 and TRBJ1-2, with a tentative D call TRBD1 (5 bases). This CDR3 contains 12 residues. V lost 6 bases and J lost 6, with 11 bases in between. Germline assignment: CDR1 MNHEY and CDR2 SVGEGT. CDR3 bases: TGTGCCAGCAGAGGGGCGGTCCATGGCTACACCTTC. Its translation: CASRGAVHGYTF.

There are many counts of this clonotype. The chain combines TRBV7-9 with TRBJ1-1, with D unresolved. The CDR3 contains 14 residues. Per germline, CDR1 SEHNR and CDR2 FQNEAQ (reference sequence). The V and J ends lost 5 bases and 3 bases respectively, with 13 bases between them. The CDR3 here is CASSLGGRYTEAFF. For the CDR3, the DNA is TGTGCCAGCAGCCTCGGAGGTCGGTACACTGAAGCTTTCTTT.

The chain joins TRBV6-2 or TRBV6-3 to TRBJ1-1; D remains ambiguous. The germline gives CDR1 MNHEY, CDR2 SVGEGT. The CDR3 extends over 13 amino acids. The V end lost 5 bases, the J end lost 1 base, and 8 bases lay between the germline ends. DNA of the CDR3: TGTGCCAGCAGTCTAGCTTGGAACACTGAAGCTTTCTTT. Translation: CASSLAWNTEAFF.

The genes are TRBV7-3 and TRBJ2-1; tentatively, D is TRBD2 (6 bases). Trimming took 3 bases from V and 16 from J, leaving 19 bases between them. From germline, CDR1 is SGHTA and CDR2 FQGTGA. This CDR3 has 13 amino acids. The CDR3 sequence: CASSFSTSKFQFF. CDR3 nucleotides: TGTGCCAGCAGCTTCTCAACTAGCAAATTTCAATTCTTC.

This chain joins TRBV28 and TRBJ1-2; D not resolved. Looked up from germline, CDR1 is MDHEN and CDR2 is SYDVKM. V lost 6 bases and J 12 bases, leaving 11 bases between the germline ends. The CDR3 runs to 10 residues. The CDR3 sequence: CASRSGGDTF. The CDR3 region has the DNA TGTGCCAGCAGAAGTGGCGGCGACACCTTC.

This clonotype was seen more than once but under ten times. The V call is TRBV6-5, the J call TRBJ1-5; D is unresolved. The CDR3 is 14 residues long. V lost 0 bases and J 4 bases, leaving 7 bases between the germline ends. CDR1 and CDR2 from the germline V gene are MNHEY and SVGAGI. CDR3 sequence reads: CASSYSDGNQPQHF. The CDR3 DNA follows: TGTGCCAGCAGTTACTCGGATGGGAATCAGCCCCAGCATTTT.

The table lists this clonotype with many counts. This chain connects TRBV11-2 to TRBJ2-1, with TRBD2 identical over 10 bases. In germline, CDR1 is SGHAT, CDR2 FQNNGV. V shed 4 bases and J 3 bases; nucleotides not matched to a gene: 12. The CDR3 is 18 residues long. CDR3 sequence: CASSWAAGGLPSYNEQFF. The DNA for the CDR3 is TGTGCCAGCAGCTGGGCAGCGGGGGGGCTACCAAGCTACAATGAGCAGTTCTTC.

This clonotype was counted only a few times. This chain links TRBV7-8 with TRBJ2-3, with 16 bases aligning to TRBD2. This CDR3 has 19 amino acids. Unmatched junction bases numbered 10, after V lost 2 bases and J lost 5 bases. Germline V lookup: CDR1 SGHVS, CDR2 FQNEAQ. For the CDR3, the DNA is TGTGCCAGCAGCTTATTGGGACTAGCGGGGGGGGGCGGCGGAGATACGCAGTATTTT. It specifies CASSLLGLAGGGGGDTQYF.

This clonotype was seen at least ten times. This chain uses TRBV9 with TRBJ1-1, with unresolved D. Deletions cut 5 bases from V and 3 bases from J, with 14 bases between. Germline CDR1 is SGDLS and CDR2 is YYNGEE. This CDR3 contains 14 residues. This CDR3 is CASRTPGLHTEAFF. CDR3 DNA sequence: TGTGCCAGCAGAACACCCGGACTCCACACTGAAGCTTTCTTT.

This chain links TRBV28 with TRBJ1-2; D perhaps matches TRBD1 (5 bases). This CDR3 region has 14 residues. CDR1 is MDHEN and CDR2 is SYDVKM in the germline V gene. V gave up 6 bases and J gave up 6 bases, with 17 bases separating them. The CDR3 DNA reads TGTGCCAGCAGCCCTTTGGCCAGGGAAGATGGCTACACCTTC. Its protein is CASSPLAREDGYTF.

This clonotype was found many times. This CDR3 reads CSARDRVELGEKLFF. The CDR3 DNA reads TGCAGTGCTAGGGACAGGGTTGAGTTGGGGGAAAAACTGTTTTTT. The J gene is TRBJ1-4, the V gene TRBV20-1, with 8 nucleotides matching TRBD1. After removal of 3 bases from V and 8 bases from J, the junction contained 11 bases not matched to a gene. The CDR3 totals 15 residues. The germline V gene encodes CDR1 DFQATT and CDR2 SNEGSKA (reference sequence).

There are many counts of this clonotype. J is TRBJ2-7 and V is TRBV3-1; 7 bases map to TRBD1. J gave up 6 bases and V 0 bases, and 8 bases lay outside the gene matches. Germline CDR1 reads LGHDT; CDR2 reads YNNKEL (reference sequence). The CDR3 spans 15 residues. CDR3 protein: CASSQEQGVPAEQYF. The CDR3 DNA reads as TGTGCCAGCAGCCAAGAGCAGGGGGTACCGGCCGAGCAGTACTTC.

The table lists this clonotype with many counts. The V call is TRBV29-1, the J call TRBJ1-5; the match to TRBD1 covers 9 bases. The CDR3 totals 12 residues. J was trimmed by 4 bases and V by 6 bases; bases with no gene match: 1. From germline, CDR1 is SQVTM and CDR2 ANQGSEA. CDR3 sequence reads: CSVGQGNQPQHF. The DNA for the CDR3 is TGCAGCGTCGGACAGGGGAATCAGCCCCAGCATTTT. Looking up the rest from reference TRBV29-1 and TRBJ1-5 gives the full variable domain: SAVISQKPSRDICQRGTSLTIQCQVDSQVTMMFWYRQQPGQSLTLIATANQGSEATYESGFVIDKFPISRPNLTFSTLTVSNMSPEDSSIYLCSVGQGNQPQHFGDGTRLSIL.

A word on this clonotype: This clone may be a read error of a much larger clone one base away. The chain recombines TRBV6-6 with TRBJ1-4; D call uncertain. The germline gives CDR1 MNHNY, CDR2 SVGAGI (reference sequence). The CDR3 extends over 15 amino acids. The V and J ends lost 9 bases and 7 bases respectively, with 21 bases between them. CDR3 coding DNA: TGTGCCAGTAGGAATCCCGGGAGCGGTAGTGAAAAACTGTTTTTT. It yields the protein CASRNPGSGSEKLFF.

This clonotype was observed a few times. The chain uses TRBV19 and TRBJ1-4, with D perhaps matching TRBD1 (5 bases). This CDR3 has 16 residues. The V end lost 10 bases, the J end lost 0 bases, and 18 bases lay between the germline ends. The germline gives CDR1 LNHDA, CDR2 SQIVND (reference sequence). CDR3 in DNA: TGTGCCACGGTACCGGGACGGCCAGCAACTAATGAAAAACTGTTTTTT. It yields the protein CATVPGRPATNEKLFF.

The V call is TRBV19, the J call TRBJ2-2; 7 bases map to TRBD1. Germline V CDR1 and CDR2: LNHDA, SQIVND (reference sequence). The junction had 2 bases not matched to a gene; V was cut back by 2 bases and J by 2 bases. This CDR3 is 15 amino acids long. The CDR3 spells CASSIRQGNTGELFF. Here the CDR3 DNA reads TGTGCCAGTAGTATAAGACAGGGAAACACCGGGGAGCTGTTTTTT.

This clonotype was counted many times. The chain recombines TRBV6-1 with TRBJ1-1; D is uncertain. Germline values: CDR1 MNHNS, CDR2 SASEGT. The CDR3 contains 13 residues. V was clipped by 4 bases and J by 5 bases, with 11 bases between them. The CDR3 DNA follows: TGTGCCAGCAGTGGTACCATGGGGACTGAAGCTTTCTTT. This sequence encodes CASSGTMGTEAFF.

With regard to this clonotype: One base away lies a much larger clone, so this may be a sequencing read error. The genes are TRBV19 and TRBJ1-5; no clear D gene. CDR3 length: 12 residues. CDR1 is LNHDA, CDR2 SQIVND, per germline (reference sequence). This chain's CDR3 is CASSEQLQPQNF. In nucleotides, the CDR3 is TGTGCCAGTAGCGAGCAACTTCAGCCCCAGAATTTT.

V is TRBV20-1 and J is TRBJ1-2; D is undetermined. The V gene lost 2 bases and the J gene lost 7 bases, with 14 bases spanning the gap. This CDR3 is built from 13 residues. Germline values: CDR1 DFQATT, CDR2 SNEGSKA (reference sequence). The CDR3 sequence is CSARTRRVGGYTF. Here the CDR3 DNA reads TGCAGTGCTAGAACCCGCCGGGTGGGTGGCTACACCTTC.

This clonotype came up many times. This chain joins TRBV7-2 and TRBJ1-1, with TRBD1 as a possible D gene (5 bases). V lost 4 bases, J lost 4 bases, and 10 bases lay in between. Germline CDR1 SGHTA, CDR2 FQGNSA. The CDR3 covers 13 residues. The CDR3 region is CASSSQVRTEAFF. The CDR3 DNA follows: TGTGCCAGCAGCTCACAGGTCCGCACTGAAGCTTTCTTT.

The sample holds many counts of this clonotype. The chain employs TRBV20-1 and TRBJ1-4; perhaps TRBD1 as D (5 bases). V shed 6 bases and J shed 10 bases, with 18 bases lying between them. The CDR3 contains 13 residues. Germline V gene data show CDR1 as DFQATT and CDR2 as SNEGSKA (reference sequence). The chain's CDR3 is CSAPLSGHLKLFF. In nucleotides, the CDR3 is TGCAGTGCCCCATTGTCTGGACACCTAAAACTGTTTTTT.

The table lists this clonotype with a few counts. V and J are TRBV6-2 or TRBV6-3 and TRBJ2-7, with D maybe TRBD1 (5 bases). This CDR3 has 15 amino acids. With 4 bases removed from V and 2 bases from J, the gap between germline ends came to 15 bases. Germline V lookup: CDR1 MNHEY, CDR2 SVGEGT. CDR3 sequence: CASSFYQGATYEQYF. CDR3 sequence (DNA): TGTGCCAGCAGTTTCTATCAGGGCGCGACCTACGAGCAGTACTTC.

This clonotype has a handful of counts. The chain joins TRBV5-1 to TRBJ2-6; D assignment may be TRBD1 or TRBD2 (5 bases each). There are 14 residues in the CDR3. Germline CDR1 is SGHRS and CDR2 is YFSETQ. Trimming stripped 1 base from V and 11 bases from J, with 13 bases between. In nucleotides, the CDR3 is TGCGCCAGCAGCTTGACTGGGACGGGCGACGTCCTGACTTTC. Encoded protein: CASSLTGTGDVLTF.

This clonotype occurred a few times. The gene calls are TRBV6-5 and TRBJ2-1; 7 positions match TRBD1. J lost 0 bases, V lost 0 bases, and 11 bases had no gene match. In germline, CDR1 is MNHEY, CDR2 SVGAGI. This CDR3 is 19 amino acids long. Written as DNA, the CDR3 is TGTGCCAGCAGTTACTCTTCACGACAGGGACAGAGCTCCTACAATGAGCAGTTCTTC. Residues: CASSYSSRQGQSSYNEQFF.